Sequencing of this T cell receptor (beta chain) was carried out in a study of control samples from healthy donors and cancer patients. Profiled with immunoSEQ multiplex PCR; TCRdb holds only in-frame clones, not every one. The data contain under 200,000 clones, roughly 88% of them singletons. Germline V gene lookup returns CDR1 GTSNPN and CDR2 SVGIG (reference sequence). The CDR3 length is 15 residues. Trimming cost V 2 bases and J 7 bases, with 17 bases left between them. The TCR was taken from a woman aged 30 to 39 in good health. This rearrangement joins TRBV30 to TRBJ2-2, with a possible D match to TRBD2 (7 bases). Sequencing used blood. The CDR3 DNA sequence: TGTGCCTGGAGTTTGGGGGGGCCTTTTGGCGGGGAGCTGTTTTTT. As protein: CAWSLGGPFGGELFF.